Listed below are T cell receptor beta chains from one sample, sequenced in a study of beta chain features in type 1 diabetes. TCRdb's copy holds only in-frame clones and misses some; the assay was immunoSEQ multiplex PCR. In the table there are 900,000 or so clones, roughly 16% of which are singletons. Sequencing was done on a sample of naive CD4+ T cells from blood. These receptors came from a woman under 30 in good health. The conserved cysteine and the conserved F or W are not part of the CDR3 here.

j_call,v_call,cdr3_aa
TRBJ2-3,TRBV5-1,ASSFKLPPSTDTQY
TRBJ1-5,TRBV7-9,ASSFADQPQH
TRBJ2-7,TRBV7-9,ASSPGTTRYEQY
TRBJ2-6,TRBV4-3,ASSQDWRASGANVLT
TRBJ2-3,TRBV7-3,ASSLAPASGSTDTQY
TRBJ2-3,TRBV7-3,ASSPTSGYTQY
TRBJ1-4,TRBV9,ASSASGVGGNEKLF
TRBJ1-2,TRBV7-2,ASSLGEYGYT
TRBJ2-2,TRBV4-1,ASSQDWDPLRTGELF
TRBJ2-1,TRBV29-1,SVGHSGTYSYNEQF
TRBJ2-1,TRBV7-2,ASSFDRDYNEQF
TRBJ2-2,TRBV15,ATSRSDTGELF
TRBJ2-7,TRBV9,ASSIVDRASGY
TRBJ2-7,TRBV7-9,ASSLAQHAEQY
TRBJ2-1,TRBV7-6,ASSPPLQFNEQF
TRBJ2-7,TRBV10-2,ASGAEQY
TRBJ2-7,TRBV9,ASSPTSVLYEQY
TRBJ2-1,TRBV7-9,ASSFIRGPNINEQF